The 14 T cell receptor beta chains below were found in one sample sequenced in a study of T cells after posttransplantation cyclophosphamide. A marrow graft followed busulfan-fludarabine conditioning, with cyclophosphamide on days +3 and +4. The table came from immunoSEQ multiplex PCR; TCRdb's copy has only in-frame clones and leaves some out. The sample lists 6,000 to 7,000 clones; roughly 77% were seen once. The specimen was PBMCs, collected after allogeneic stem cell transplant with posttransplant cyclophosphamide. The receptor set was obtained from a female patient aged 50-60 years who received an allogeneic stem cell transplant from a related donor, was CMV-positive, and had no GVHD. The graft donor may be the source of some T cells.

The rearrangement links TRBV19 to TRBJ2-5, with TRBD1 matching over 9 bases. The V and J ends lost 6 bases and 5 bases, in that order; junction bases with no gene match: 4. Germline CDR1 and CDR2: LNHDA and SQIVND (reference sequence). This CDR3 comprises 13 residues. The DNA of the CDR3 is TGTGCCAGTAGGGACAGGGGAGGCGAGACCCAGTACTTC. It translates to CASRDRGGETQYF. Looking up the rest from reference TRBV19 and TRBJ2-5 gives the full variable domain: DGGITQSPKYLFRKEGQNVTLSCEQNLNHDAMYWYRQDPGQGLRLIYYSQIVNDFQKGDIAEGYSVSREKKESFPLTVTSAQKNPTAFYLCASRDRGGETQYFGPGTRLLVL.

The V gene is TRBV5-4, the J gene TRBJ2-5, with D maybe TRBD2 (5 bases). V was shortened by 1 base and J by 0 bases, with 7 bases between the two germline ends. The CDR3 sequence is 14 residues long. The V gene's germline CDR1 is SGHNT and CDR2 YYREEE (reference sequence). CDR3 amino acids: CASSLSGNQETQYF. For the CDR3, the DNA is TGTGCCAGCAGCTTGTCGGGAAACCAAGAGACCCAGTACTTC.

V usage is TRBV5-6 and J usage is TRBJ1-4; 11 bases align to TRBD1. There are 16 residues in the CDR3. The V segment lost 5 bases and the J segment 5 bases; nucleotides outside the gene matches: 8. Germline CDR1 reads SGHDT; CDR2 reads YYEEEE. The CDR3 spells CASSTGTGGKNEKLFF. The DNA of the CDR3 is TGTGCCAGCAGTACAGGGACAGGGGGAAAAAATGAAAAACTGTTTTTT.

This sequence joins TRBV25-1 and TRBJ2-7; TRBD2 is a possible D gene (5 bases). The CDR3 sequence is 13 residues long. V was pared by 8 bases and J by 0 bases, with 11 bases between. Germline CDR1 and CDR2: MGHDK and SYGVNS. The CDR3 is CASRVEASYEQYF. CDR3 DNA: TGTGCCAGCCGAGTGGAGGCCTCCTACGAGCAGTACTTC.

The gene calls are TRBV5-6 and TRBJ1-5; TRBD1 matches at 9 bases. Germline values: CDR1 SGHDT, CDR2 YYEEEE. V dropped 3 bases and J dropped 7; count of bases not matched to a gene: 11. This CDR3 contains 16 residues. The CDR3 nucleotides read TGTGCCAGCAGCTCGGACAGGGGATATCCTAGACAGCCCCAGCATTTT. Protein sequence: CASSSDRGYPRQPQHF. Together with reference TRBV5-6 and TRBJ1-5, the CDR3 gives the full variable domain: DAGVTQSPTHLIKTRGQQVTLRCSPKSGHDTVSWYQQALGQGPQFIFQYYEEEERQRGNFPDRFSGHQFPNYSSELNVNALLLGDSALYLCASSSDRGYPRQPQHFGDGTRLSIL.

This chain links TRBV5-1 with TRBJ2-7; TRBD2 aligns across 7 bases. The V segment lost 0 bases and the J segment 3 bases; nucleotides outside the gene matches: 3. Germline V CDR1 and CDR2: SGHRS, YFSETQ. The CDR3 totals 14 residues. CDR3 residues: CASSLAGGSYEQYF. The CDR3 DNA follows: TGCGCCAGCAGCTTGGCCGGCGGGAGCTACGAGCAGTACTTC.

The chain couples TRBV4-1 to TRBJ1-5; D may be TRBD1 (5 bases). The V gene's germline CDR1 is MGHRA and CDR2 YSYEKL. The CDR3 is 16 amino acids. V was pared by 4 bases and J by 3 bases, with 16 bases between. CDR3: CASSPTQGSLNQPQHF. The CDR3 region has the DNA TGCGCCAGCAGCCCGACCCAGGGATCCCTCAATCAGCCCCAGCATTTT.

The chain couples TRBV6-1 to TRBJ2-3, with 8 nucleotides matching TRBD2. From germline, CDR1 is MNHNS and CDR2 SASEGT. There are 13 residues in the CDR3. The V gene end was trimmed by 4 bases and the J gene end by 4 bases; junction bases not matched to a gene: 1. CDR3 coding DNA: TGTGCCAGCAGTGTGGGACTAGCAGATACGCAGTATTTT. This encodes CASSVGLADTQYF.

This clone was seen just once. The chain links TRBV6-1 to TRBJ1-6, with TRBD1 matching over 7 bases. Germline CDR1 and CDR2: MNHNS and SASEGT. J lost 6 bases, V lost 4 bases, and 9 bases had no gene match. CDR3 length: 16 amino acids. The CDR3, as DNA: TGTGCCAGCAGTGTCGACCTGGGACAGATTAATTCACCCCTCCACTTT. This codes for CASSVDLGQINSPLHF.

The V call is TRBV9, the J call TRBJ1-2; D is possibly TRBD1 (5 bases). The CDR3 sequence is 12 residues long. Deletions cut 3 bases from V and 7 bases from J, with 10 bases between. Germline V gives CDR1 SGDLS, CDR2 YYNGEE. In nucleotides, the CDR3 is TGTGCCAGCAGCGAGGGGCTCGGTGGCTACACCTTC. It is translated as CASSEGLGGYTF.

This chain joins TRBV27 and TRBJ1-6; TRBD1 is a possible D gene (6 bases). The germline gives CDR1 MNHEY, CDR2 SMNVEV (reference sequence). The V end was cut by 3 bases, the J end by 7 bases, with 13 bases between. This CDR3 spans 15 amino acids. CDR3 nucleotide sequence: TGTGCCAGCAGTTTTAGCACAGGGTTGAATTCACCCCTCCACTTT. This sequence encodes CASSFSTGLNSPLHF.

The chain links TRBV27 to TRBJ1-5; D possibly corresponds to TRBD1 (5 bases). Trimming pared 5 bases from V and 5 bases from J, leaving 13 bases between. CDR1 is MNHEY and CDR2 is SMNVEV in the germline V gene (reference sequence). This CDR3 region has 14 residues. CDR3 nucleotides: TGTGCCAGCAGTATTTCAGGGCTCGATCAGCCCCAGCATTTT. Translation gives CASSISGLDQPQHF.

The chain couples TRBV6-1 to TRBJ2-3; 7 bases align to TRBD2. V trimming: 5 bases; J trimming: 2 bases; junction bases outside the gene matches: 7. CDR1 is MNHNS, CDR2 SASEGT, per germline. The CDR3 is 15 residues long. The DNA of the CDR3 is TGTGCCAGCAGTCCCAGGACTAGTCCCACAGATACGCAGTATTTT. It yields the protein CASSPRTSPTDTQYF.

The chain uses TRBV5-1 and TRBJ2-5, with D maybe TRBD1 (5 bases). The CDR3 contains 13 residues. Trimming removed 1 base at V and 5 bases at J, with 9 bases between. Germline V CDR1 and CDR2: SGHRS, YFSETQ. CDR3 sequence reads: CASSLSGWETQYF. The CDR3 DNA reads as TGCGCCAGCAGCTTGTCAGGGTGGGAGACCCAGTACTTC.